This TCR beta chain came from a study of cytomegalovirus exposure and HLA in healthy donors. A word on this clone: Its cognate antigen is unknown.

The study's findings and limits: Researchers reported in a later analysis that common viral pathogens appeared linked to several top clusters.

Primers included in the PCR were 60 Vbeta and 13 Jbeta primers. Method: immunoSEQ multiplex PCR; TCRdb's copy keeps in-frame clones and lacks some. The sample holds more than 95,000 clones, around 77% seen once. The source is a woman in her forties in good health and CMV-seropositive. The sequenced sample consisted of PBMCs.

The CDR3 DNA is TGTGCCATCAGTCCCACCGGGGGAGACAATCAGCCCCAGCATTTT. Amino acids: CAISPTGGDNQPQHF. J is TRBJ1-5 and V is TRBV10-3; TRBD1 is a possible D gene (5 bases). Germline values: CDR1 ENHRY, CDR2 SYGVKD. V lost 5 bases, J lost 3 bases, and 14 bases lay in between. The CDR3 spans 15 residues.